This note documents a single T cell receptor beta chain sequence. This clone was counted a few times. Its cognate antigen has yet to be identified. No much larger clone is present one base from it, and per-base qualities are unavailable. This sample stems from a study of cytomegalovirus exposure and HLA in healthy donors (dated by TCRdb to the late 2010s). Background for the entire study: According to an earlier analysis of 587 of the donors, some 180 million T cells yielded 100 million or so unique TCR beta sequences and less than 300 Gb of sequence data. A later analysis re-analyzed previously published TCR beta repertoires from 660 or so donors and added high-resolution HLA genotyping to study TCR occurrence patterns. Donor age, sex, ethnicity and CMV serostatus were compiled alongside the repertoire data. Among the roughly 400 genotyped donors, around 81% belonged to the genetic ancestry cluster associated with self-reported Caucasian donors. An earlier analysis of 587 of the donors applied high-throughput TCR beta sequencing to assess whether each TCR beta V gene segment acted as functional or pseudogenic. The study used immunosequencing to profile the T cell repertoires of 600 to 850 subjects and linked those repertoires to cytomegalovirus serostatus. Four or five DR-DQ haplotypes were treated as single units for association and clustering because of strong linkage in the cohort. All discovery cohort repertoires had been generated using a single sequencing platform. Typing coverage differed by locus: A, B, C, DRB1 and DQB1 were typed in roughly 620-630 donors, DQA1 in 500 to 550, DPA1 in 606, and DPB1 in around 440. The study aimed to test whether signatures of past pathogen exposure could be identified by cataloging public T cell receptors. A later genetic analysis took genome-wide SNP genotypes for about 55% of the 666 donors and used that subset as a discovery cohort. Around 320 gigabases of sequencing data and 80 million or so unique TCR sequences were included in an early release covering around 600 HLA-typed donors. To predict cytomegalovirus infection status, the study brought together high-throughput TCR immunosequencing, statistical association of individual TCRs with disease status, and machine learning. Across roughly 420 genotyped donors of the cohort, an average of approximately 240,000 unique TCR beta nucleotide sequences per donor were sequenced, and approximately 19% of those sequences were non-productive. HLA typing covered class I and class II loci at four-digit resolution. Rather than drawing on any new phenotypic data, the later analysis identified candidate immune exposures from TCR beta sequences and the way those sequences occurred across donors. Along with the approximately 600-subject first cohort, a separate validation cohort of around 110 different subjects was used. The full study reports these points: CMV serostatus was the only immune exposure information available for the cohort. A total of about 150 TCR beta chains were listed by the study as associated with cytomegalovirus. A later analysis found that TCR association rates varied across HLA loci, with DRB1 alleles showing the most associated TCRs and HLA-C alleles the fewest. Most TCR sequences were seen in very few donors, while some public TCRs were found in many individuals. The earlier analysis of about 600 of the donors excluded approximately 17 rarely observed V segments, including chromosome 9 orphons, because counts were too low. Only TCR beta chains were sequenced in this cohort, and the absence of alpha or paired-chain data limited detectable features. Compared with equally common non-associated chains, HLA-associated TCR beta chains in a later analysis were more clonally expanded and had lower generation probabilities. In an earlier analysis of approximately 590 of the donors, most TCR beta V segments were observed in productive rearrangements about 90% or about 30% of the time, broadly matching IMGT annotations. Cytomegalovirus status was reported to be diagnosed by the classifier with high specificity and sensitivity in both the original and validation cohorts. When HLA alleles, especially DR and DQ, strongly co-occurred, attributing TCR associations to individual alleles was difficult. A later genetic analysis associated a missense DCLRE1C variant with V-gene and J-gene trimming of TCR beta chains, and an independent cohort replicated the association. In a later analysis, several top co-occurrence clusters were reported to appear linked to parvovirus B19, influenza, CMV and Epstein-Barr virus. A further reported finding was that TCR beta sequences accurately predicted the HLA-A and HLA-B alleles for most subjects in the first cohort. A later analysis found that most CMV-associated TCR beta chains appeared HLA-restricted, with HLA associations seemingly driven largely by CMV exposure. A cluster of highly shared sequence variants was judged likely to represent a technical artifact of the sequencing pipeline. Correlated functional status among segregating V segments might reflect linkage disequilibrium, but an unknown experimental factor could not be ruled out. According to a later genetic analysis, donors in an Asian-associated ancestry cluster had fewer N-insertions in productive TCRs than the approximately 670-donor mean. At a false discovery rate of 0.05, a later analysis linked 15,000 to 20,000 TCR beta sequences to specific HLA alleles. Some IMGT-functional V segments, including TRBV6-2 and TRBV6-3, could not be told apart with the 87-base-pair reads, so those segments were excluded. Because HLA typing was unavailable for some donors at each locus, only the typed subset was used in association tests. It was suggested by the authors that the approach could potentially be generalized to other disease states and immunological phenotypes. In vitro tests confirmed that a few of the cytomegalovirus-associated TCR beta chains recognize cytomegalovirus antigens. The presence/absence analyses assumed that sequencing depth was roughly uniform across donors, and that assumption may not be true.

The library was made by the immunoSEQ multiplex PCR assay. For the multiplex PCR, a mixture combining 60 forward primers for TCR Vbeta segments and 13 reverse primers for TCR Jbeta segments was used. The CDR3 region of rearranged TCR beta genes was amplified from genomic DNA by a multiplex PCR assay. On the Illumina HiSeq System, the amplified TCR beta libraries were sequenced as 87-base-pair reads. The source study handled its data this way. In a later analysis, roughly 80 million unique TCR beta chains were counted across the 666 repertoires, and about 10 million of these chains were shared by at least two donors. Raw reads were error-corrected and collapsed into unique sequences by a nearest-neighbor algorithm in which closely related sequences were merged to remove PCR and sequencing errors. CDR3 sequences were aligned to IMGT reference sequences to assign V, D and J gene segments. For a sequence to be retained, a match of at least six nucleotides was required to both a V gene segment and a J gene segment. A rearrangement was called productive if the CDR3 had no stop codons and remained in frame with V and J, and every other rearrangement was called non-productive. Following IMGT convention, CDR3 was defined as the stretch from the second conserved V-encoded cysteine up to the conserved J-encoded phenylalanine. In an earlier analysis of more than 550 of the donors, sequences lacking an unambiguous match to a single V gene segment were excluded. An earlier analysis of a few hundred of the donors called V segments functional above 56.7% productive rearrangements and segregating when the between-donor standard deviation exceeded 5%. A statistical classification framework was developed to diagnose cytomegalovirus status using the catalog of TCR beta chain sequences. V and J gene assignment, in a later analysis, came from comparing TCR nucleotide sequences with IMGT/GENE-DB human TR gene sequences. The TCRdist pipeline was used in a later analysis to assign CDR3 sequences and most-parsimonious VDJ recombination scenarios. In a later analysis, every TCR beta chain was defined by the combination of its CDR3 amino acid sequence and its V-gene family, and reads without a unique V-gene family were dropped. To address suspected cross-contamination and a sequencing artifact, a later analysis removed 550 to 750 highly shared, low-generation-probability nucleotide sequences. For each public chain, a later analysis derived a clonal expansion index from normalized ranks of inferred template counts within each repertoire. In a later analysis, generation probabilities were computed with a VDJ recombination model fitted to out-of-frame rearrangements, and the resulting probabilities were checked against IGoR. Hypergeometric tests were used in a later analysis to score TCR-TCR, TCR-HLA and TCR-CMV co-occurrence, with a repertoire-size bias correction applied to the TCR pairs. To estimate false discovery rates, a later analysis permuted the HLA or CMV assignments 20 times. In a later analysis, co-occurring TCRs were grouped using DBSCAN, and TCRdist sequence similarity was added for clustering within HLA-allele-positive subsets. Repertoires with fewer than 30,000 or more than 120,000 public chains, plus five repertoires with anomalous nucleotide sharing, were excluded from co-occurrence clustering. In its TCRdb copy, this immuneACCESS table keeps in-frame sequences only and misses some clones. Where compared with another copy, unresolved V genes explain less than half of these, and the others have no known cause. V, J and clone size are those of that table, while D and trimming were read from the DNA. The sample table shows about 200,000 clones, and over 75% are seen once. The ten largest clonotypes hold less than 3% of the sample.

Measured from the cysteine to the phenylalanine, the CDR3 is 15 residues long. Only the CDR3 DNA stays, 45 bases, in frame from base 1. Reading the germline V gene gives CDR1 SGHRS and CDR2 YFSETQ. Relative to germline, V is missing 4 bases and J is missing 5 bases, with 7 bases of the junction outside any gene match. The cohort was made up of 666 healthy bone marrow donors. Cohort members were all nominally healthy when sampled, although unrecorded immune exposures were likely present. The donor was CMV seronegative and was included in the group of a few hundred seronegative cohort members. A peripheral blood sample was provided by each donor, and peripheral blood mononuclear cells were used for TCR beta sequencing. The Qiagen DNeasy Blood Extraction Kit was used to extract genomic DNA from the blood cell samples.

The sequenced sample was PBMCs. This chain joins TRBV5-1 to TRBJ2-2, with 8 bases matching TRBD1. This receptor was identified in a woman in her twenties or thirties in good health and CMV-seronegative. CDR3 sequence: CASSPGQGWTGELFF. The nucleotide sequence is TGCGCCAGCAGCCCCGGACAGGGATGGACCGGGGAGCTGTTTTTT.